This TCR beta chain was obtained from a study of blood T cell repertoires in COVID-19. Study background: COVID-19 samples collected from the United States, Italy and Spain covered acute and convalescent phases. Sources were T cells, B-cell-depleted T cells, or PBMCs; the material itself was cDNA or gDNA.

Deletions cut 8 bases from V and 10 bases from J, with 18 bases between. CDR1 LGHDT and CDR2 YNNKEL come from the germline V gene (reference sequence). The CDR3 length is 13 residues. The authors' processing: For nucleated cells, counts were estimated from reference gene primer amplification. Only in-frame clones appear in the TCRdb table, and some are missing; sequencing was by immunoSEQ multiplex PCR. The DNA gave D and trimming, while V, J and clone size come from that table. The data hold around 250,000 clones, with roughly 80% observed a single time. The specimen sequenced was peripheral blood. The source is a woman younger than 30 with acute or convalescent COVID-19. The chain joins TRBV3-1 (or the pseudogene TRBV3-2) to TRBJ2-1, with a possible D match to TRBD1 (6 bases). The CDR3 DNA follows: TGTGCCAGCGAAAACGGGTTCGGGACAGAGCAGTTCTTC. This encodes CASENGFGTEQFF.